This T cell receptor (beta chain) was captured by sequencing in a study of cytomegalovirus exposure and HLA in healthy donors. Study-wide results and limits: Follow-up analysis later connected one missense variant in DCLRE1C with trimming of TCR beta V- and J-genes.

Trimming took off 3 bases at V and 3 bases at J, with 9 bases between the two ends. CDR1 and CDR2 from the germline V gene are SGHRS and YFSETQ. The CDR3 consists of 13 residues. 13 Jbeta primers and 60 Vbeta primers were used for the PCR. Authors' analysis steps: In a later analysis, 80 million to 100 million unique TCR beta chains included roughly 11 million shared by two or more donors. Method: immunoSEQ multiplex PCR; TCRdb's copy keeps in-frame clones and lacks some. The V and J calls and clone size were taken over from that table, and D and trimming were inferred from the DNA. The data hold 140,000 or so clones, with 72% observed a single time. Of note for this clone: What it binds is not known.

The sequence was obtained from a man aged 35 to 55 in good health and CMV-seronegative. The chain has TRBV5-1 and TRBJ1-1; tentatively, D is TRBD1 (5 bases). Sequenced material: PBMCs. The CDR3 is CASSSQGYTEAFF. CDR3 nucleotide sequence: TGCGCCAGCAGCTCCCAGGGTTACACTGAAGCTTTCTTT.